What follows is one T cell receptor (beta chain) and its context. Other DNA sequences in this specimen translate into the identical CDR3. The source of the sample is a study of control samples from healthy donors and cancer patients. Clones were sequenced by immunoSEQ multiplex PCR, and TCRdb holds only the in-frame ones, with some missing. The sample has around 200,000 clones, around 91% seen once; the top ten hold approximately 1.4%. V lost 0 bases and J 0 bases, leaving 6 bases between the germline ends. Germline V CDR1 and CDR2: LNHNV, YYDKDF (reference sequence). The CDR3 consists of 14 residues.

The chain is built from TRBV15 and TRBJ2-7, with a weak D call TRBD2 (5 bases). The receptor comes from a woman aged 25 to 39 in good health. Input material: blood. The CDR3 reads CATSRDRGSYEQYF. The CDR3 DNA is TGTGCCACCAGCAGAGATCGGGGCTCCTACGAGCAGTACTTC.